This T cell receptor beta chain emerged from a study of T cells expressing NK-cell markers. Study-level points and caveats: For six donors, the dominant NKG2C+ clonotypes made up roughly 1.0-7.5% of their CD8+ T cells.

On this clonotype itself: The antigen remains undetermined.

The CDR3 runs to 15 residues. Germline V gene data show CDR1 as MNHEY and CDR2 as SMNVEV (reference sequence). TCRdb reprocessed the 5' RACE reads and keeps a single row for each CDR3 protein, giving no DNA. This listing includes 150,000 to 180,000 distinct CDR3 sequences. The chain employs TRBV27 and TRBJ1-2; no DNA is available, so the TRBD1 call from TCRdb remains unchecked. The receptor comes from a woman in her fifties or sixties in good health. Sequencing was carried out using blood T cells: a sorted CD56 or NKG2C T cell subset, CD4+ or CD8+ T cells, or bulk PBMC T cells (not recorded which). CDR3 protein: CASSPRTGSYDGYTF.